This section outlines one T cell receptor (beta chain) sequence together with its context. These data belong to a study of cytomegalovirus exposure and HLA in healthy donors. Researchers ran the PCR with 60 Vbeta and 13 Jbeta primers. The assay was immunoSEQ multiplex PCR, and TCRdb's table has in-frame clones only and misses some. In the table there are roughly 120,000 clones, about two thirds of which are singletons. CDR3 size: 13 residues. The germline V gene has CDR1 MNHEY and CDR2 SVGAGI. Trimming removed 2 bases at V and 7 bases at J, with 8 bases between. V and J are TRBV6-5 and TRBJ1-4; D gene unclear. Sequenced material: PBMCs. This receptor was identified in a man aged 40-55 years in good health and CMV-seropositive. The chain's CDR3 is CASSYGRSEKLFF. DNA of the CDR3: TGTGCCAGCAGTTACGGGAGAAGTGAAAAACTGTTTTTT.